What follows are 8 T cell receptor beta chains derived from one specimen sequenced in a study of blood T cell repertoires in COVID-19. Assay: immunoSEQ multiplex PCR; the TCRdb copy retains only in-frame clones and omits some. The sample includes about 69,000 clones, about 90% of them seen just once. The specimen sequenced was peripheral blood. Receptor source: a man aged 50-60 years with acute or convalescent COVID-19.

This clone has a single count. This chain links TRBV9 with TRBJ1-1; 7 bases fit TRBD1. The CDR3 covers 13 residues. Germline V gives CDR1 SGDLS, CDR2 YYNGEE. V lost 2 bases, J lost 7 bases, and 5 bases stayed unmatched. In DNA, the CDR3 is TGTGCCAGCAGCGTGACAGGGTCCGGTGAAGCTTTCTTT. Translating gives CASSVTGSGEAFF. The whole variable domain, remainder taken from reference TRBV9 and TRBJ1-1, is DSGVTQTPKHLITATGQRVTLRCSPRSGDLSVYWYQQSLDQGLQFLIQYYNGEERAKGNILERFSAQQFPDLHSELNLSSLELGDSALYFCASSVTGSGEAFFGQGTRLTVV.

V gene TRBV19 combines with J gene TRBJ1-5; 9 bases fit TRBD1. The CDR3 covers 16 residues. Germline loops: CDR1 LNHDA, CDR2 SQIVND (reference sequence). V gave up 5 bases and J gave up 1 base; unmatched junction bases: 6. Written as DNA, the CDR3 is TGTGCCAGTAGTCCTGGGACAGGGCTGAGCAATCAGCCCCAGCATTTT. Encoded protein: CASSPGTGLSNQPQHF.

V is TRBV11-2 and J is TRBJ2-1; no definite D call. The germline gives CDR1 SGHAT, CDR2 FQNNGV. The CDR3 runs 12 residues. Trimming took 1 base from V and 8 from J, leaving 6 bases between them. The CDR3 DNA sequence: TGTGCCAGCAGCTTAGCTGGGCATGAGCAGTTCTTC. Protein product: CASSLAGHEQFF.

This clone is a singleton in its sample. The chain combines TRBV13 with TRBJ2-2, with a tentative D call TRBD1 (6 bases). V gave up 6 bases and J gave up 1 base, with 12 bases separating them. The CDR3 loop spans 15 amino acids. Germline V gene data show CDR1 as PRHDT and CDR2 as FYEKMQ (reference sequence). CDR3 region: CASSQGRGNTGELFF. The CDR3 DNA reads as TGTGCCAGCAGTCAGGGGCGAGGGAACACCGGGGAGCTGTTTTTT.

The chain recombines TRBV5-4 with TRBJ2-2, with 9 nucleotides matching TRBD2. The CDR3 is 16 residues long. The germline V gene encodes CDR1 SGHNT and CDR2 YYREEE (reference sequence). Trimming cost V 4 bases and J 0 bases; bases outside gene matches: 4. The CDR3 loop reads CASSLAGFANTGELFF. Here the CDR3 DNA reads TGTGCCAGCAGCCTAGCGGGATTCGCGAACACCGGGGAGCTGTTTTTT.

V and J are TRBV9 and TRBJ1-5; D remains ambiguous. Looked up from germline, CDR1 is SGDLS and CDR2 is YYNGEE. This CDR3 contains 14 residues. V lost 6 bases, J lost 3 bases, and 13 bases lay in between. As DNA, the CDR3 is TGTGCCAGCAACGGCGGCAGCGACAATCAGCCCCAGCATTTT. This encodes CASNGGSDNQPQHF. Together with reference TRBV9 and TRBJ1-5, the CDR3 gives the full variable domain: DSGVTQTPKHLITATGQRVTLRCSPRSGDLSVYWYQQSLDQGLQFLIQYYNGEERAKGNILERFSAQQFPDLHSELNLSSLELGDSALYFCASNGGSDNQPQHFGDGTRLSIL.

In its sample, this clone was seen a few times. The rearrangement links TRBV9 to TRBJ2-3, with 13 positions matching TRBD2. The CDR3 totals 15 residues. Germline V gives CDR1 SGDLS, CDR2 YYNGEE. Unmatched junction bases numbered 3, after V lost 4 bases and J lost 4 bases. DNA for the CDR3: TGTGCCAGCAGCAGACTAGCGGGAGGCCCAGATACGCAGTATTTT. It translates to CASSRLAGGPDTQYF.

The chain combines TRBV12-3 or TRBV12-4 with TRBJ2-2; TRBD2 is a possible D gene (6 bases). V was clipped by 5 bases and J by 5 bases, with 9 bases between them. This CDR3 is built from 13 residues. Here the CDR3 reads CASSGTGTGELFF. CDR3 bases: TGTGCCAGCAGTGGGACTGGGACCGGGGAGCTGTTTTTT.